This TCR beta chain comes out of a study of cytomegalovirus exposure and HLA in healthy donors. Study-wide points: Specificity for CMV antigens was confirmed in vitro for a few of the CMV-associated chains.

This table comes from immunoSEQ multiplex PCR, and its TCRdb copy is limited to in-frame clones, with some not included. Found here are tens of thousands of clones, 91% of them singletons; the top ten hold around 2%. There are a few counts of this clone. The antigen is not known. This CDR3 is 15 amino acids long. From germline, CDR1 is SEHNR and CDR2 FQNEAQ (reference sequence). J was trimmed by 6 bases and V by 7 bases; bases with no gene match: 10. The sequence was collected from a woman aged 25 to 39 in good health and CMV-seronegative. The source material was PBMCs. This chain uses TRBV7-9 with TRBJ2-3; 10 bases map to TRBD1. In DNA form, the CDR3 reads TGTGCCAGCACCAAAGGGACAGGGGAATCTGATACGCAGTATTTT. This codes for CASTKGTGESDTQYF.